This entry lists 20 T cell receptor beta chains sequenced from one sample in a study of vaccination and CD4 T cells after COVID-19. Noted treatment: roughly 10-day PBMC culture with coronavirus spike peptide pools or control peptides (ViraFEST assay). The Oncomine TCR Beta short-read assay was applied to DNA of cultured CD4+ T cells. TCRdb called the PCR reads again in MiXCR, with one record for every CDR3 protein. Among 16,000 or so distinct CDR3 sequences, roughly 45% were seen once, and the ten largest hold around 7.3%. The antigens these receptors bind are not known. Material: CD4+ T cells from blood, cultured in vitro, obtained after SARS-CoV-2 vaccination. These receptors all stem from a human donor who had recovered from COVID-19.

On this clonotype itself: The junction departs from the called germline gene at one end, perhaps through a read error. V gene TRBV20-1 combines with J gene TRBJ2-1; D ambiguous. The CDR3 has 15 residues. The germline CDR1 and CDR2 sequences are DFQATT and SNEGSKA (reference sequence). The CDR3 here is CSARDAAFSYNGQFF. Here the CDR3 DNA reads TGCAGTGCTAGAGACGCCGCGTTCTCCTACAATGGGCAGTTCTTC.

This clonotype was counted a few times. This sequence joins TRBV15 and TRBJ2-7; 7 nucleotides match TRBD2. In germline, CDR1 is LNHNV, CDR2 YYDKDF (reference sequence). The CDR3 is 16 residues long. The ends lost 6 bases at V and 0 bases at J; junction bases unmatched: 11. The CDR3 sequence is CATRDGGVGLSYEQYF. The CDR3 region has the DNA TGTGCCACCAGGGATGGGGGGGTCGGGCTCTCCTACGAGCAGTACTTC.

The V gene is TRBV20-1, the J gene TRBJ2-1; 15 positions agree with TRBD2. Losses at the gene ends were 6 bases for V and 7 bases for J; bases not matched to a gene: 7. Germline lookup yields CDR1 DFQATT and CDR2 SNEGSKA (reference sequence). The CDR3 totals 15 residues. CDR3 residues: CSAQGLAGGRNEQFF. Written as DNA, the CDR3 is TGCAGTGCCCAGGGACTAGCGGGAGGAAGGAATGAGCAGTTCTTC.

The chain combines TRBV20-1 with TRBJ1-4; no clear D gene. V lost 0 bases, J lost 2 bases, and 13 bases lay in between. CDR1 and CDR2 from the germline V gene are DFQATT and SNEGSKA (reference sequence). CDR3 length equals 16 residues. Written as DNA, the CDR3 is TGCAGTGCTAGAGATTTGTTGAGCGGCACTAATGAAAAACTGTTTTTT. Protein product: CSARDLLSGTNEKLFF.

The rearrangement links TRBV19 to TRBJ2-2; 12 nucleotides align to TRBD2. After removal of 4 bases from V and 5 bases from J, the junction contained 5 bases not matched to a gene. CDR1 LNHDA and CDR2 SQIVND come from the germline V gene (reference sequence). The CDR3 has 16 amino acids. CDR3 in amino acids: CASSRLAGVHTGELFF. DNA for the CDR3: TGTGCCAGTAGTAGACTAGCGGGAGTGCATACCGGGGAGCTGTTTTTT.

This clonotype was counted between two and nine times. The rearrangement links TRBV20-1 to TRBJ1-2; TRBD1 is a possible D gene (5 bases). The germline V and J ends were trimmed by 2 bases and 6 bases, with 13 bases remaining between them. This CDR3 region has 13 residues. Germline V gene lookup returns CDR1 DFQATT and CDR2 SNEGSKA (reference sequence). The CDR3 region has the DNA TGCAGTGCTAGAAACCGACAAGGGGATGGCTACACCTTC. The encoded protein is CSARNRQGDGYTF.

Only a few counts were recorded for this clonotype. The chain links TRBV20-1 to TRBJ2-3; D gene uncertain. Germline assignment: CDR1 DFQATT and CDR2 SNEGSKA (reference sequence). The CDR3 consists of 13 residues. The V and J ends lost 8 bases and 2 bases respectively, with 14 bases between them. Here the CDR3 DNA reads TGCAGTCCCCCGGGTCTATTCACAGATACGCAGTATTTT. Its translation is CSPPGLFTDTQYF.

CDR3 coding DNA: TGCAGTGCTGTCGCCGGGACAGCTAACACAGATACGCAGTATTTT. Protein sequence: CSAVAGTANTDTQYF. The genes are TRBV20-1 and TRBJ2-3; TRBD1 matches at 7 bases. V lost 5 bases to trimming and J lost 2 bases; unmatched junction nucleotides: 10. CDR3 length equals 15 residues. CDR1 DFQATT and CDR2 SNEGSKA come from the germline V gene (reference sequence).

The CDR3 reads CAISEALSGANVLTF. CDR3 nucleotide sequence: TGTGCCATCAGTGAGGCCCTCTCTGGGGCCAACGTCCTGACTTTC. The chain joins TRBV10-3 to TRBJ2-6, with D uncertain. CDR1 is ENHRY and CDR2 is SYGVKD in the germline V gene. The CDR3 length is 15 residues. V was cut by 2 bases and J by 0 bases, with 5 bases left in between.

In its sample, this clonotype was seen a few times. The V gene is TRBV6-1, the J gene TRBJ2-7; possibly TRBD1 for D (6 bases). The germline V gene has CDR1 MNHNS and CDR2 SASEGT. Deletions cut 7 bases from V and 0 bases from J, with 13 bases between. CDR3 size: 14 residues. The CDR3 coding sequence is TGTGCCAGCACCCGTGAGACAGGCTCCTACGAGCAGTACTTC. Protein: CASTRETGSYEQYF.

The genes are TRBV20-1 and TRBJ2-3, with D perhaps TRBD2 (6 bases). V was pared by 3 bases and J by 0 bases, with 13 bases between. The CDR3 runs 15 residues. The germline gives CDR1 DFQATT, CDR2 SNEGSKA (reference sequence). The CDR3 DNA reads as TGCAGTGCTAGTGGTGCGGGAACTAGCACAGATACGCAGTATTTT. It translates to CSASGAGTSTDTQYF.

The rearrangement joins TRBV20-1 to TRBJ1-1, with D uncertain. The V gene lost 1 base and the J gene lost 0 bases, with 6 bases spanning the gap. CDR1 and CDR2 (germline): DFQATT, SNEGSKA (reference sequence). CDR3 length: 13 amino acids. The CDR3 is CSARGQLNTEAFF. CDR3 DNA sequence: TGCAGTGCTAGAGGCCAACTGAACACTGAAGCTTTCTTT.

The chain carries TRBV7-9 and TRBJ2-2; D unclear. CDR1 and CDR2 from the germline V gene are SEHNR and FQNEAQ (reference sequence). Trimming stripped 5 bases from V and 4 bases from J, with 14 bases between. The CDR3 sequence is 15 residues long. This CDR3 is CASSPWNPSTGELFF. The CDR3 region has the DNA TGTGCCAGCAGCCCGTGGAACCCAAGCACCGGGGAGCTGTTTTTT.

V gene TRBV11-2 combines with J gene TRBJ2-7; no reliable D call. The CDR3 has 14 residues. Looked up from germline, CDR1 is SGHAT and CDR2 is FQNNGV. V shed 1 base and J shed 2 bases, with 9 bases lying between them. The CDR3 DNA sequence: TGTGCCAGCAGCTTAGCGGGTAAGACCTACGAGCAGTACTTC. Translation gives CASSLAGKTYEQYF.

In this sample, this clonotype turned up a few times. This rearrangement joins TRBV7-6 to TRBJ2-2; 9 bases are shared with TRBD2. V was pared by 5 bases and J by 6 bases, with 4 bases of the junction left unmatched. This CDR3 is built from 14 residues. Germline assignment: CDR1 SGHVS and CDR2 FNYEAQ. CDR3 loop: CASSRSGSPGELFF. The CDR3 region has the DNA TGTGCCAGCAGCCGTAGCGGGAGTCCCGGGGAGCTGTTTTTT.

J is TRBJ2-7 and V is TRBV4-1; D is ambiguous. Germline lookup yields CDR1 MGHRA and CDR2 YSYEKL. The CDR3 covers 18 residues. Trimming shortened V by 1 base and J by 3 bases, and 22 bases separated the two germline ends. The chain's CDR3 is CASSQGPDEPSSYYEQYF. Here the CDR3 DNA reads TGCGCCAGCAGCCAAGGGCCTGATGAGCCTTCTTCCTACTACGAGCAGTACTTC.

There are a few counts of this clonotype. The chain uses TRBV5-1 and TRBJ2-2; perhaps TRBD1 as D (6 bases). Trimming shortened V by 4 bases and J by 6 bases, and 16 bases separated the two germline ends. Germline-derived CDR1 and CDR2 are SGHRS and YFSETQ. The CDR3 sequence is 15 residues long. The CDR3 DNA sequence: TGCGCCAGCAGCCTCGGACAGACCTGGGCCGGGGAGCTGTTTTTT. Its protein is CASSLGQTWAGELFF. The full variable domain, in which reference TRBV5-1 and TRBJ2-2 provide the parts outside the CDR3, is KAGVTQTPRYLIKTRGQQVTLSCSPISGHRSVSWYQQTPGQGLQFLFEYFSETQRNKGNFPGRFSGRQFSNSRSEMNVSTLELGDSALYLCASSLGQTWAGELFFGEGSRLTVL.

This clonotype was counted once. The chain joins TRBV20-1 to TRBJ2-1; D unclear. The CDR3 sequence is 12 residues long. Germline V gene data show CDR1 as DFQATT and CDR2 as SNEGSKA (reference sequence). V was pared by 4 bases and J by 7 bases, with 11 bases between. Here the CDR3 reads CSAIDTTNEQFF. The CDR3 DNA is TGCAGTGCTATAGACACTACTAATGAGCAGTTCTTC.

This clonotype was seen just once. The rearrangement links TRBV30 to TRBJ2-7; 8 bases map to TRBD1. CDR3 length: 14 amino acids. J lost 3 bases, V lost 4 bases, and 8 bases had no gene match. CDR1 is GTSNPN and CDR2 is SVGIG in the germline V gene (reference sequence). DNA of the CDR3: TGTGCCTGGAATCAAGGACAGGGAGTCTACGAGCAGTACTTC. Its translation: CAWNQGQGVYEQYF. Drawing the rest from reference TRBV30 and TRBJ2-7, the complete variable domain is SQTIHQWPATLVQPVGSPLSLECTVEGTSNPNLYWYRQAAGRGLQLLFYSVGIGQISSEVPQNLSASRPQDRQFILSSKKLLLSDSGFYLCAWNQGQGVYEQYFGPGTRLTVT.

The chain joins TRBV7-3 to TRBJ2-1, with D possibly called TRBD1 or TRBD2 (5 bases each). CDR1 is SGHTA and CDR2 is FQGTGA in the germline V gene. The CDR3 contains 15 residues. With 4 bases removed from V and 6 bases from J, the gap between germline ends came to 16 bases. The CDR3 protein is CASSSGPEGTNEQFF. The CDR3 bases are TGTGCCAGCAGCTCGGGACCAGAGGGAACCAATGAGCAGTTCTTC.